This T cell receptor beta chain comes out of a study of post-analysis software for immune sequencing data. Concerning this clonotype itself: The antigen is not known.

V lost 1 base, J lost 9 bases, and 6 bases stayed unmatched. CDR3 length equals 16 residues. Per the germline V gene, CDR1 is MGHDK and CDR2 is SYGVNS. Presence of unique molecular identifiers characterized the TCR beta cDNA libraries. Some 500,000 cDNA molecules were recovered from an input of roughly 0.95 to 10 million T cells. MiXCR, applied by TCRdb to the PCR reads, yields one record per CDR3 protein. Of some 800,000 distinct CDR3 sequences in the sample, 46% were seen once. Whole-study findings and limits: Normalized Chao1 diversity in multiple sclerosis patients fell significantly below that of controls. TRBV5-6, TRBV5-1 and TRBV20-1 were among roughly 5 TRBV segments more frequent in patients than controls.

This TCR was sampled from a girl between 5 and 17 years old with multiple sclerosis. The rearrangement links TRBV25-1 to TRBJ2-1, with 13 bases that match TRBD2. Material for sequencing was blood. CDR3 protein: CASSEFRTSGSGEQFF. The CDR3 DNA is TGTGCCAGCAGTGAATTCCGGACTAGCGGGAGTGGTGAGCAGTTCTTC.